The rows below give T cell receptor beta chains drawn from one sample of a study of technical replicates of blood from a few donors. Some clones are missing from TCRdb's copy, which holds only in-frame ones; the method was immunoSEQ multiplex PCR. This table holds 75,000 to 85,000 clones, approximately 96% found once. Sequences were obtained from T cells isolated from PBMCs. These receptors all come from a human donor in good health. CDR3s include the opening cysteine and the closing phenylalanine or tryptophan. The order of the fields is CDR3 length, V gene, D gene, J gene, CDR3 DNA, CDR3 protein. D genes are given only for firm matches.

>11|TRBV25-1|.|TRBJ2-7
TGTGCCAGCAGTGAGTATAGCGAGCAGTACTTC
CASSEYSEQYF
>15|TRBV10-3|TRBD2|TRBJ2-2
TGTGCCATCAGCCTTGGGACTAGGTACACCGGGGAGCTGTTTTTT
CAISLGTRYTGELFF
>17|TRBV4-3|TRBD1|TRBJ2-2
TGCGCCAGCAGCCAAGAGGACAGGGGGCTGAACACCGGGGAGCTGTTTTTT
CASSQEDRGLNTGELFF
>13|TRBV30|.|TRBJ1-1
TGTGCCTGGAGTGTCAGGGTTGACACTGAAGCTTTCTTT
CAWSVRVDTEAFF
>13|TRBV6-5|TRBD1|TRBJ1-1
TGTGCCAGCAGTTATGGACAGGGTTCTGAAGCTTTCTTT
CASSYGQGSEAFF
>12|TRBV19|.|TRBJ2-5
TGTGCCAGTAGACCGAACGGTGAGACCCAGTACTTC
CASRPNGETQYF
>12|TRBV30|TRBD2|TRBJ2-1
TGTGCCTGGGATTCTAGCGGGAATGAGCAGTTCTTC
CAWDSSGNEQFF
>15|TRBV5-1|.|TRBJ2-5
TGCGCCAGCAGCTTGTCGGGGGTTCCTCAAGAGACCCAGTACTTC
CASSLSGVPQETQYF
>17|TRBV5-1|.|TRBJ2-3
TGCGCCAGCAGCTCCCTTACTAGGGGAGGTAGCACAGATACGCAGTATTTT
CASSSLTRGGSTDTQYF
>14|TRBV6-5|TRBD1|TRBJ1-2
TGTGCCAGCAGTTACTCGCGGACAGGGGACGGCTACACCTTC
CASSYSRTGDGYTF